This TCR beta chain was identified during a study of OX40 agonist ivuxolimab in advanced cancers. Study overall: The patients' treatment was ivuxolimab, an agonistic anti-OX40 (CD134) antibody.

With regard to this clone: Its antigen is unidentified.

Sequencing used immunoSEQ multiplex PCR; TCRdb keeps in-frame clones, though not all of them. The sample lists 71,000 or so clones; about 81% were seen once. Notes on the study in general: Partial responders at 0.1-3.0 mg/kg had among the lowest clonal expansion.

V lost 4 bases to trimming and J lost 9 bases; unmatched junction nucleotides: 9. In germline, CDR1 is SGHRS, CDR2 YFSETQ. The CDR3 is 14 amino acids. The genes are TRBV5-1 and TRBJ2-1; TRBD1 matches at 8 bases. The clonotype was recovered from an adult with an advanced solid tumor such as melanoma, head and neck, liver or kidney cancer. Sequenced here: CD4+ or CD8+ T cells sorted from blood, sampled in a trial of the OX40 agonist ivuxolimab. In DNA form, the CDR3 reads TGCGCCAGCAGCCAGACAGGGGTGGCCGCTGAGCAGTTCTTC. Its protein product is CASSQTGVAAEQFF.